This is a list of T cell receptor beta chains from one sample in a study of blood T cell repertoires in COVID-19. Produced via immunoSEQ multiplex PCR; TCRdb's table is partial and in-frame only. Found here are some 350,000 clones, roughly 87% of them singletons; the top ten hold 2.5% to 3%. Sequences were obtained from PBMCs or T cells enriched from blood (not recorded which). The receptors here all came from a woman younger than 45 who had recovered from COVID-19. Each CDR3 is given with its conserved first and last residue. A D gene is named only where the DNA matches it firmly. Some rows have no size entry. The others give once, few or many, or a class for an expanded clone.

size,V,J,D,CDR3,DNA
NA,TRBV5-1,TRBJ2-3,TRBD2,CASSYLAGYTDTQYF,TGCGCCAGCAGCTACCTAGCGGGGTACACAGATACGCAGTATTTT
once,TRBV4-2,TRBJ1-2,NA,CASSQDYGGTQNYGYTF,TGTGCCAGCAGCCAAGATTATGGAGGGACGCAAAACTATGGCTACACCTTC
NA,TRBV12-3/TRBV12-4,TRBJ1-2,TRBD1,CASSGGGWRTTF,TGTGCCAGCAGCGGAGGGGGCTGGCGGACCACCTTC
once,TRBV16,TRBJ1-5,NA,CASSQLGRAAYSNQPQHF,TGTGCCAGCAGCCAATTGGGCAGGGCCGCATATAGCAATCAGCCCCAGCATTTT
NA,TRBV18,TRBJ2-5,TRBD1,CASSPRDRGSETQYF,TGTGCCAGCTCACCCCGGGACAGGGGCTCAGAGACCCAGTACTTC
NA,TRBV2,TRBJ1-4,NA,CASSEWGRTNEKLFF,TGTGCCAGCAGTGAATGGGGCAGGACTAATGAAAAACTGTTTTTT
NA,TRBV18,TRBJ1-2,NA,CASSRPGDSGGYGYTF,TGTGCCAGCTCACGGCCAGGGGATTCCGGAGGCTATGGCTACACCTTC
NA,TRBV7-2,TRBJ2-5,NA,CASSPGGAGETQYF,TGTGCCAGCAGCCCGGGCGGGGCGGGAGAGACCCAGTACTTC
NA,TRBV7-2,TRBJ2-1,NA,CASSSPTGRLANEQFF,TGTGCCAGCAGCTCTCCAACCGGGAGATTAGCAAATGAGCAGTTCTTC
NA,TRBV6-5,TRBJ1-6,TRBD1,CASLDRDGSPLHF,TGTGCCAGCCTTGACAGGGACGGATCACCCCTCCACTTT
NA,TRBV6-5,TRBJ2-5,TRBD2,CASSVLAGGGETQYF,TGTGCCAGCAGCGTCCTAGCGGGGGGAGGAGAGACCCAGTACTTC
NA,TRBV27,TRBJ2-2,TRBD1,CASSLGQGASGELFF,TGTGCCAGCAGTTTAGGACAGGGGGCGAGCGGGGAGCTGTTTTTT
NA,TRBV13,TRBJ2-1,TRBD2,CASSFGTSGSNEQFF,TGTGCCAGCAGCTTTGGGACTAGCGGGAGTAATGAGCAGTTCTTC
NA,TRBV5-1,TRBJ2-5,NA,CASSLVADQETQYF,TGCGCCAGCAGCTTGGTGGCGGACCAAGAGACCCAGTACTTC
NA,TRBV11-2,TRBJ1-2,TRBD1,CASQGQPYLHGYTF,TGTGCCAGCCAGGGACAGCCCTATTTACATGGCTACACCTTC
NA,TRBV3-1/TRBV3-2,TRBJ2-7,TRBD2,CASSQSSGGAYEQYF,TGTGCCAGCAGCCAATCCTCCGGGGGGGCCTACGAGCAGTACTTC
NA,TRBV3-1/TRBV3-2,TRBJ1-6,NA,CASSHNRTVYNSPLHF,TGTGCCAGCAGCCATAACAGGACGGTGTATAATTCACCCCTCCACTTT
NA,TRBV6-5,TRBJ1-2,TRBD1,CASRTTGSIYGYTF,TGTGCCAGCAGAACGACAGGGTCAATCTATGGCTACACCTTC
NA,TRBV2,TRBJ1-4,NA,CASSVYQGVNEKLFF,TGTGCCAGCAGTGTATATCAAGGAGTGAATGAAAAACTGTTTTTT
many,TRBV9,TRBJ1-3,TRBD1,CASTRQGVSGNTIYF,TGTGCCAGCACCCGACAGGGAGTCTCTGGAAACACCATATATTTT
NA,TRBV6-2/TRBV6-3,TRBJ2-7,TRBD2,CASSPGTSGSYEQYF,TGTGCCAGCAGTCCGGGGACTAGCGGGAGCTACGAGCAGTACTTC
NA,TRBV12-3/TRBV12-4,TRBJ1-4,NA,CASSLSGLSLFF,TGTGCCAGCAGTTTATCAGGGTTGTCACTGTTTTTT
NA,TRBV7-3,TRBJ1-1,NA,CASSLTGGMNTEAFF,TGTGCCAGCAGCTTAACTGGAGGCATGAACACTGAAGCTTTCTTT
NA,TRBV6-5,TRBJ1-2,NA,CASSRQVSSYGYTF,TGTGCCAGCAGCCGACAAGTCTCAAGCTATGGCTACACCTTC
NA,TRBV27,TRBJ2-2,TRBD2,CASSLTRLAGGPGTGELFF,TGTGCCAGCAGTTTGACAAGACTAGCGGGGGGGCCGGGCACCGGGGAGCTGTTTTTT
NA,TRBV7-3,TRBJ2-3,TRBD2,CASSLGLVTDTQYF,TGTGCCAGCAGCTTGGGACTAGTCACAGATACGCAGTATTTT
NA,TRBV5-6,TRBJ1-4,NA,CASSPRWGGEKLFF,TGTGCCAGCAGCCCCCGGTGGGGAGGGGAAAAACTGTTTTTT
once,TRBV20-1,TRBJ2-1,TRBD2,CSASAGLAGANEQFF,TGCAGTGCTAGTGCGGGACTAGCGGGGGCCAATGAGCAGTTCTTC
NA,TRBV30,TRBJ1-2,TRBD1,CAWEGARYGYTF,TGTGCCTGGGAGGGGGCTAGATATGGCTACACCTTC
NA,TRBV7-9,TRBJ1-2,NA,CASSPRRGTNYGYTF,TGTGCCAGCAGCCCACGGCGGGGTACTAACTATGGCTACACCTTC
NA,TRBV10-3,TRBJ1-3,NA,CATRGEDTIYF,TGTGCCACCCGGGGGGAGGACACCATATATTTT
NA,TRBV25-1,TRBJ1-5,NA,CASSEGPPGVQPQHF,TGTGCCAGCAGTGAGGGTCCCCCGGGGGTCCAGCCCCAGCATTTT
NA,TRBV2,TRBJ1-2,NA,CASSERAGYGYTF,TGTGCCAGCAGTGAACGAGCGGGCTATGGCTACACCTTC
NA,TRBV6-5,TRBJ2-1,TRBD1,CASQGVRRENEQFF,TGTGCCAGCCAGGGGGTAAGAAGGGAGAATGAGCAGTTCTTC
NA,TRBV2,TRBJ1-5,NA,CASSASSGSNQPQHF,TGTGCCAGCAGCGCCTCTTCAGGAAGCAATCAGCCCCAGCATTTT
NA,TRBV27,TRBJ2-1,NA,CASSLSGSSYNEQFF,TGTGCCAGCAGCCTTAGCGGTAGCTCCTACAATGAGCAGTTCTTC
few,TRBV7-2,TRBJ2-3,NA,CASSFSAGHVADTQYF,TGTGCCAGCAGCTTTTCAGCGGGACATGTAGCAGATACGCAGTATTTT
NA,TRBV18,TRBJ1-3,NA,CASSPRSGNTIYF,TGTGCCAGCTCACCCCGCTCTGGAAACACCATATATTTT
NA,TRBV3-1/TRBV3-2,TRBJ1-1,NA,CASSQEAGGWSTEAFF,TGTGCCAGCAGCCAAGAAGCGGGGGGTTGGAGCACTGAAGCTTTCTTT
NA,TRBV4-1,TRBJ2-6,NA,CASSQDLRAGANVLTF,TGCGCCAGCAGCCAAGATTTGCGGGCCGGGGCCAACGTCCTGACTTTC
NA,TRBV14,TRBJ2-2,TRBD2,CASSLTAGVNTGELFF,TGTGCCAGCAGCCTGACAGCGGGGGTGAACACCGGGGAGCTGTTTTTT
NA,TRBV10-3,TRBJ1-2,TRBD1,CAISELETGNYGYTF,TGTGCCATCAGTGAATTGGAGACAGGGAACTATGGCTACACCTTC
NA,TRBV9,TRBJ2-3,NA,CASSARLVADTQYF,TGTGCCAGCAGCGCCCGACTAGTTGCAGATACGCAGTATTTT
NA,TRBV6-5,TRBJ1-1,NA,CASGDIWNTEAFF,TGTGCCAGTGGGGACATCTGGAACACTGAAGCTTTCTTT
NA,TRBV21-1,TRBJ2-1,NA,CARTANPGNEQFF,TGTGCCAGGACGGCCAATCCAGGCAATGAGCAGTTCTTC
NA,TRBV13,TRBJ1-2,NA,CASSLSGANYGYTF,TGTGCCAGCAGCTTGAGTGGGGCCAACTATGGCTACACCTTC
NA,TRBV29-1,TRBJ2-3,TRBD2,CSVEPLLAGEDTQYF,TGCAGCGTTGAACCTCTACTAGCGGGAGAAGATACGCAGTATTTT
NA,TRBV27,TRBJ1-1,NA,CASSLVEGDTEAFF,TGTGCCAGCAGTTTGGTCGAGGGGGACACTGAAGCTTTCTTT
once,TRBV18,TRBJ1-1,TRBD1,CASSGDRDGAFF,TGTGCCAGCTCGGGGGACAGGGATGGAGCTTTCTTT
NA,TRBV2,TRBJ1-6,TRBD1,CASRGDRVSSYNSPLHF,TGTGCCAGCAGGGGGGACAGGGTGAGCTCCTATAATTCACCCCTCCACTTT
few,TRBV29-1,TRBJ1-1,NA,CSVVLPSGTEAFF,TGCAGCGTCGTCCTCCCGTCGGGCACTGAAGCTTTCTTT
NA,TRBV19,TRBJ2-6,NA,CASKVAGANVLTF,TGTGCCAGTAAAGTAGCCGGGGCCAACGTCCTGACTTTC
NA,TRBV30,TRBJ1-1,NA,CAWSLIGGDTEAFF,TGTGCCTGGAGCCTGATCGGCGGGGACACTGAAGCTTTCTTT
NA,TRBV27,TRBJ1-2,TRBD1,CASSTRGQGNYGYTF,TGTGCCAGCAGTACACGGGGACAGGGAAACTATGGCTACACCTTC
NA,TRBV19,TRBJ2-2,NA,CASSWDFNTGELFF,TGTGCCAGTAGTTGGGACTTTAACACCGGGGAGCTGTTTTTT
NA,TRBV5-1,TRBJ2-3,TRBD2,CASSLGLAGDTQYF,TGCGCCAGCAGCTTGGGTCTAGCGGGAGATACGCAGTATTTT
NA,TRBV29-1,TRBJ1-2,NA,CSVSTARNYGYTF,TGCAGCGTTTCGACAGCAAGAAACTATGGCTACACCTTC
NA,TRBV2,TRBJ2-3,NA,CASQVSRDTQYF,TGTGCCAGCCAAGTAAGCCGAGATACGCAGTATTTT
once,TRBV11-2,TRBJ2-3,TRBD1,CASSSRPGGRDTQYF,TGTGCCAGCAGCTCCCGCCCAGGGGGCAGAGATACGCAGTATTTT